This T cell receptor (beta chain) was sequenced for a study of T cell responses to AZD1222 COVID-19 vaccine. This clone was seen only once. Sequenced by immunoSEQ multiplex PCR; TCRdb stores in-frame clones only, minus some. The data contain approximately 190,000 clones, roughly nine tenths of them seen just once; the ten biggest clones take up around 3.6%. In germline, CDR1 is SQVTM, CDR2 ANQGSEA. The CDR3 consists of 12 residues. V lost 2 bases and J 4 bases, leaving 9 bases between the germline ends. The chain joins TRBV29-1 to TRBJ2-7; tentatively, D is TRBD1 (6 bases). This receptor was obtained from an adult who received the MenACWY meningococcal vaccine as a control. Sequencing was performed on peripheral blood, taken 28 days after the second dose of the MenACWY control vaccine. The CDR3 DNA follows: TGCAGCGTTGAAAAACAGGGATACGAGCAGTACTTC. Its translation is CSVEKQGYEQYF.